The present TCR beta chain was sequenced within a study of T cell responses to AZD1222 COVID-19 vaccine. TCRdb's table, derived via immunoSEQ multiplex PCR, lists solely in-frame clones and lacks some. The sample shows 160,000 or so clones, 70% to 90% of them seen only once. CDR1 is SNHLY and CDR2 is FYNNEI in the germline V gene. The V and J ends lost 4 bases and 3 bases respectively, with 10 bases between them. The CDR3 covers 14 residues. This TCR derives from an adult in good health. The genes are TRBV2 and TRBJ1-5; D may be TRBD1 (5 bases). The sample in question was peripheral blood, obtained on day 0 of AZD1222 vaccination. Written as DNA, the CDR3 is TGTGCCAGCAGTGGGGGAGGGACCAATCAGCCCCAGCATTTT. Amino acid sequence: CASSGGGTNQPQHF.